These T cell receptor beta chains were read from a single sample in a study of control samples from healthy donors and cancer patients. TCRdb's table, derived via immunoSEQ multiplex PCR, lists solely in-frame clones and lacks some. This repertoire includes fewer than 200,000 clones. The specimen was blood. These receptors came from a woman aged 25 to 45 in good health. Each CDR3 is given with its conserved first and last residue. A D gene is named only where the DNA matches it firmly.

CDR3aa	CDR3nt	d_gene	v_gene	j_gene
CASSPGTDHSTDTQYF	TGCGCCAGCAGCCCAGGTACGGACCATAGCACAGATACGCAGTATTTT	-	TRBV4-1	TRBJ2-3
CASSIGVNEQFF	TGTGCCAGTAGTATCGGGGTAAATGAGCAGTTCTTC	-	TRBV19	TRBJ2-1
CASSPSRLDGYTF	TGTGCCAGCAGTCCTAGCCGCCTGGATGGCTACACCTTC	-	TRBV6-5	TRBJ1-2
CATSDRGQGNTEAFF	TGTGCCACCAGTGACCGGGGACAGGGGAACACTGAAGCTTTCTTT	TRBD1	TRBV24-1	TRBJ1-1
CASSFALNEQYF	TGTGCCAGCAGTTTCGCGCTAAACGAGCAGTACTTC	-	TRBV12-3/TRBV12-4	TRBJ2-7
CATHRDYGYTF	TGTGCCACCCACAGGGACTATGGCTACACCTTC	-	TRBV6-6	TRBJ1-2
CASSRGFYEQFF	TGCGCCAGCAGCCGGGGTTTCTATGAGCAGTTCTTC	-	TRBV4-1	TRBJ2-1
CASSLPTFQGSSYGYTF	TGTGCCAGCAGCTTGCCTACATTTCAGGGATCTTCCTATGGCTACACCTTC	-	TRBV5-6	TRBJ1-2
CASYLPTAREAFF	TGTGCCAGCTACCTCCCGACAGCCAGAGAAGCTTTCTTT	-	TRBV28	TRBJ1-1
CASKRRVGDTEAFF	TGTGCCAGCAAGCGCAGGGTGGGGGACACTGAAGCTTTCTTT	-	TRBV6-4	TRBJ1-1
CASSMGDLNTEAFF	TGTGCCAGTAGTATGGGGGATTTGAACACTGAAGCTTTCTTT	-	TRBV19	TRBJ1-1
CASSKTGGEKLFF	TGTGCCAGCAGCAAGACAGGAGGGGAAAAACTGTTTTTT	-	TRBV9	TRBJ1-4
CATQRQGAGNTIYF	TGTGCCACCCAAAGACAGGGGGCTGGAAACACCATATATTTT	TRBD1	TRBV5-4	TRBJ1-3
CASSIGANGNTIYF	TGTGCCAGCAGCATTGGGGCGAACGGAAACACCATATATTTT	-	TRBV13	TRBJ1-3
CASSLGTSGGAWNEQFF	TGTGCCAGCAGCTTAGGGACTAGCGGGGGGGCCTGGAATGAGCAGTTCTTC	TRBD2	TRBV7-9	TRBJ2-1
CASSPALQGGTEAFF	TGTGCCAGCTCACCAGCCCTACAGGGAGGAACTGAAGCTTTCTTT	-	TRBV18	TRBJ1-1
CASSELGQGRNTEAFF	TGTGCCAGCAGTGAATTGGGACAGGGGAGGAACACTGAAGCTTTCTTT	TRBD1	TRBV25-1	TRBJ1-1
CASSLESTQYAFF	TGTGCCAGCAGCTTAGAGTCTACCCAGTATGCTTTCTTT	-	TRBV11-2	TRBJ1-1
CATSEGTSGSREQFF	TGTGCCACCAGTGAAGGGACTAGCGGTTCAAGGGAGCAGTTCTTC	TRBD2	TRBV24-1	TRBJ2-1
CASERERGLYEQYF	TGTGCCAGTGAGCGGGAGAGAGGACTCTACGAGCAGTACTTC	TRBD2	TRBV7-2	TRBJ2-7
CASSQAPGGRRSWGEKLFF	TGCGCCAGCAGCCAAGCCCCGGGAGGGAGGAGGTCTTGGGGTGAAAAACTGTTTTTT	-	TRBV4-3	TRBJ1-4
CASSKDPGQIAEAFF	TGTGCCAGCAGCAAAGATCCAGGGCAGATCGCTGAAGCTTTCTTT	-	TRBV21-1	TRBJ1-1
CASSLNSRDIAGYTF	TGCGCCAGCAGCCTAAACTCCCGGGACATTGCTGGCTACACCTTC	-	TRBV4-3	TRBJ1-2
CARKSRTGINEKLFF	TGTGCCAGAAAATCAAGAACAGGGATCAATGAAAAACTGTTTTTT	-	TRBV5-3	TRBJ1-4
CASSQDLAGQETQYF	TGTGCCAGCAGCCAAGATCTAGCGGGCCAGGAGACCCAGTACTTC	TRBD2	TRBV3-1/TRBV3-2	TRBJ2-5
CASSVGTGGPNEQFF	TGCGCCAGCAGCGTTGGGACAGGGGGGCCCAATGAGCAGTTCTTC	TRBD1	TRBV4-3	TRBJ2-1
CASSFPSGGTYNEQFF	TGTGCCAGCAGCTTCCCTAGCGGGGGGACATACAATGAGCAGTTCTTC	TRBD2	TRBV13	TRBJ2-1
CASSPTLAGGLSEQFF	TGTGCCAGCTCACCAACACTAGCGGGGGGGCTGAGTGAGCAGTTCTTC	TRBD2	TRBV18	TRBJ2-1
CAFGTMNTEAFF	TGTGCCTTCGGGACCATGAACACTGAAGCTTTCTTT	-	TRBV30	TRBJ1-1
CASSLRGIREKLFF	TGTGCCAGCAGCTTACGGGGAATCCGGGAAAAACTGTTTTTT	-	TRBV7-9	TRBJ1-4
CASSEAPGQHNQPQHF	TGTGCCAGCAGTGAAGCGCCGGGACAGCACAATCAGCCCCAGCATTTT	TRBD1	TRBV2	TRBJ1-5
CASSPMNTEAFF	TGTGCCAGCAGTCCTATGAACACTGAAGCTTTCTTT	-	TRBV14	TRBJ1-1
CASSAVSGGVVNTQYF	TGTGCCAGCAGCGCCGTGAGCGGGGGGGTGGTAAATACGCAGTATTTT	TRBD2	TRBV11-2	TRBJ2-3
CASRTGGYNEQFF	TGTGCCAGCAGGACAGGGGGCTACAATGAGCAGTTCTTC	TRBD1	TRBV11-2	TRBJ2-1
CASSQSGGEELKLFF	TGTGCCAGCAGTCAATCTGGGGGAGAGGAGTTAAAACTGTTTTTT	-	TRBV28	TRBJ1-4
CASSQGRETQYF	TGTGCCAGCTCACAGGGTCGAGAGACCCAGTACTTC	-	TRBV9	TRBJ2-5
CASSSGTAQETQYF	TGTGCCAGCAGCTCAGGGACAGCTCAAGAGACCCAGTACTTC	TRBD1	TRBV5-4	TRBJ2-5
CASSQLDLLGYGYTF	TGTGCCAGCAGCCAACTCGACCTCTTAGGCTATGGCTACACCTTC	-	TRBV9	TRBJ1-2
CASSHPRAGNTIYF	TGTGCCAGCAGCCACCCCAGGGCTGGAAACACCATATATTTT	-	TRBV6-2/TRBV6-3	TRBJ1-3
CASSHLASGTVRNTIYF	TGTGCCAGCAGCCACCTGGCTTCCGGGACAGTAAGGAACACCATATATTTT	TRBD1	TRBV4-2	TRBJ1-3
CASSQYLKSENTGELFF	TGTGCCAGCAGCCAATACCTAAAAAGCGAGAACACCGGGGAGCTGTTTTTT	-	TRBV4-2	TRBJ2-2
CASMGMNLNTEAFF	TGTGCCAGCATGGGGATGAACTTGAACACTGAAGCTTTCTTT	-	TRBV2	TRBJ1-1
CASRNGADTQYF	TGTGCCTCCCGAAATGGGGCAGATACGCAGTATTTT	-	TRBV12-3/TRBV12-4	TRBJ2-3
CASSIRGWSTEAFF	TGTGCCAGTAGTATAAGAGGGTGGTCTACTGAAGCTTTCTTT	-	TRBV19	TRBJ1-1
CATSEGNLRNTIYF	TGTGCCACCTCAGAGGGGAACCTTAGAAACACCATATATTTT	-	TRBV6-5	TRBJ1-3
CASSIVHRVKGDYEQYF	TGTGCCAGTAGTATAGTGCACAGGGTAAAGGGAGACTACGAGCAGTACTTC	-	TRBV19	TRBJ2-7
CASSPRAGTGREGNEAFF	TGTGCCAGCTCACCACGCGCCGGGACAGGAAGAGAGGGGAATGAAGCTTTCTTT	TRBD1	TRBV18	TRBJ1-1
CASNGGIKNTIYF	TGTGCCAGCAACGGGGGAATTAAGAACACCATATATTTT	-	TRBV28	TRBJ1-3
CASLRLGSYGYTF	TGTGCCAGCCTGCGTCTAGGAAGCTATGGCTACACCTTC	-	TRBV19	TRBJ1-2
CASSLDSTRTDTQYF	TGCGCCAGCAGCTTGGACAGCACCCGTACAGATACGCAGTATTTT	-	TRBV5-1	TRBJ2-3
CASSTPPGRQVLHNEQFF	TGTGCCAGTAGTACCCCGCCAGGTCGACAGGTTCTTCACAATGAGCAGTTCTTC	-	TRBV19	TRBJ2-1
CATRLGRNQPQHF	TGTGCCACCCGATTGGGGCGGAATCAGCCCCAGCATTTT	-	TRBV27	TRBJ1-5
CASGDGSYEQYF	TGCGCCAGCGGGGACGGCTCCTACGAGCAGTACTTC	-	TRBV10-2	TRBJ2-7
CASSDGPNEKLFF	TGTGCCAGCTCCGACGGACCTAATGAAAAACTGTTTTTT	-	TRBV18	TRBJ1-4
CASSQDSRALNYGYTF	TGCGCCAGCAGCCAAGACAGCAGGGCGCTTAACTATGGCTACACCTTC	-	TRBV4-3	TRBJ1-2